The 26 T cell receptor beta chains listed next were all sequenced from one sample in a study of shared T cell receptors in the human thymus. This table comes from immunoSEQ multiplex PCR, and its TCRdb copy is limited to in-frame clones, with some not included. Found here are approximately 490,000 clones, about 84% of them singletons; the top ten hold 0.01% to 0.015%. This sample also appeared in a second study, on human thymus T cells.

Material for sequencing was thymocytes. Receptors originate from a boy in the first two years of life with a congenital heart defect.

The V call is TRBV18, the J call TRBJ1-4; no clear D. Trimming left V 2 bases short and J 0 bases short, with 16 bases between. The length of the CDR3 is 18 residues. Germline assignment: CDR1 KGHSH and CDR2 LQKENI. CDR3 in amino acids: CASSPKSSFLATNEKLFF. CDR3 DNA: TGTGCCAGCTCACCAAAAAGCTCGTTCCTTGCAACTAATGAAAAACTGTTTTTT.

The gene calls are TRBV9 and TRBJ2-3, with D perhaps TRBD2 (5 bases). CDR1 and CDR2 from the germline V gene are SGDLS and YYNGEE. The CDR3 is 12 residues long. The chain's CDR3 is CGRRASTDTQYF. CDR3 nucleotide sequence: TGTGGTAGGCGGGCTAGCACAGATACGCAGTATTTT.

The chain uses TRBV6-1 and TRBJ2-7, with 10 bases identical to TRBD2. The V gene end was trimmed by 6 bases and the J gene end by 1 base; junction bases not matched to a gene: 6. There are 15 residues in the CDR3. CDR1 and CDR2 (germline): MNHNS, SASEGT. The chain's CDR3 is CASRGSSGSSYEQYF. In nucleotides, the CDR3 is TGTGCCAGCAGGGGGTCTAGCGGGAGTTCCTACGAGCAGTACTTC.

This clone has a handful of counts. CDR3 coding DNA: TGTGCCTGGAGCCATAGGGGGGACAGGCCTAAACTAGCCAAAAACATTCAGTACTTC. It encodes CAWSHRGDRPKLAKNIQYF. The chain has TRBV30 and TRBJ2-4; 8 positions agree with TRBD1. The germline V gene encodes CDR1 GTSNPN and CDR2 SVGIG (reference sequence). Trimming removed 3 bases from V and 0 bases from J; junction bases left unmatched: 16. This CDR3 region has 19 residues.

The rearrangement links TRBV27 to TRBJ2-7; no firm D call. The V end lost 5 bases, the J end lost 0 bases, and 14 bases lay between the germline ends. The CDR3 has 15 amino acids. Germline V CDR1 and CDR2: MNHEY, SMNVEV (reference sequence). The CDR3 spells CASSPGPPYSYEQYF. In DNA form, the CDR3 reads TGTGCCAGCAGTCCCGGTCCTCCCTACTCCTACGAGCAGTACTTC.

The chain employs TRBV15 and TRBJ1-2; 9 positions match TRBD1. The germline V gene encodes CDR1 LNHNV and CDR2 YYDKDF (reference sequence). J gave up 8 bases and V 1 base, and 11 bases lay outside the gene matches. The CDR3 is 16 amino acids. CDR3 sequence: CATSRAPGTGTCGYTF. DNA of the CDR3: TGTGCCACCAGCAGAGCACCCGGGACAGGGACTTGCGGCTACACCTTC.

The chain employs TRBV6-4 and TRBJ1-1, with a tentative D call TRBD1 (6 bases). Trimming cost V 3 bases and J 2 bases, with 7 bases left between them. There are 13 residues in the CDR3. From germline, CDR1 is MRHNA and CDR2 SNTAGT. The CDR3 here is CASSEGHNTEAFF. Written as DNA, the CDR3 is TGTGCCAGCAGTGAGGGACACAACACTGAAGCTTTCTTT.

This clone was picked up a small number of times. The rearrangement uses TRBV15 and TRBJ2-1, with TRBD2 identical over 8 bases. With 3 bases clipped from V and 0 bases from J, the junction kept 16 bases outside the gene matches. Germline V gene sequence: CDR1 LNHNV, CDR2 YYDKDF (reference sequence). The CDR3 runs to 20 residues. The CDR3 is CATSSPEVLAGPSSYNEQFF. DNA for the CDR3: TGTGCCACCAGCAGCCCCGAGGTCCTAGCGGGTCCTAGCTCCTACAATGAGCAGTTCTTC.

The chain recombines TRBV13 with TRBJ2-1; TRBD2 aligns across 9 bases. From germline, CDR1 is PRHDT and CDR2 FYEKMQ (reference sequence). J gave up 0 bases and V 2 bases, and 11 bases lay outside the gene matches. The CDR3 has 19 amino acids. CDR3 coding DNA: TGTGCCAGCAGCTTAATCCTAGCGGGGTCACTTAGCTCCTACAATGAGCAGTTCTTC. Amino acids: CASSLILAGSLSSYNEQFF.

This clone was observed a single time. The V and J genes are TRBV13 and TRBJ1-1, with 7 bases identical to TRBD1. Germline V CDR1 and CDR2: PRHDT, FYEKMQ (reference sequence). The CDR3 sequence is 15 residues long. V was clipped by 4 bases and J by 1 base; unmatched bases: 6. CDR3 amino acids: CASSSEGGPNTEAFF. In nucleotides, the CDR3 is TGTGCCAGCAGCTCGGAAGGGGGCCCGAACACTGAAGCTTTCTTT.

CDR3 sequence: CASSPRTAYNEQFF. DNA for the CDR3: TGTGCCAGCAGTCCGAGGACAGCCTACAATGAGCAGTTCTTC. This sequence joins TRBV28 and TRBJ2-1, with D tentatively TRBD1 (6 bases). This CDR3 comprises 14 residues. Germline loops: CDR1 MDHEN, CDR2 SYDVKM. Trimming pared 5 bases from V and 2 bases from J, leaving 10 bases between.

The chain links TRBV6-1 to TRBJ1-3, with 7 bases matching TRBD1. This CDR3 is 16 amino acids long. Per the germline V gene, CDR1 is MNHNS and CDR2 is SASEGT. Trimming took 3 bases from V and 0 from J; bases not matched to a gene: 5. The CDR3 DNA is TGTGCCAGCAGTGAGGTAGGGGGCGGCTCTGGAAACACCATATATTTT. Residues: CASSEVGGGSGNTIYF.

The J gene is TRBJ2-5, the V gene TRBV4-1; 9 bases line up with TRBD2. The CDR3 length is 19 residues. The V and J ends lost 3 bases and 5 bases, in that order; junction bases with no gene match: 19. CDR1 is MGHRA and CDR2 is YSYEKL in the germline V gene. The CDR3 DNA follows: TGCGCCAGCAGCCAGAAAGATTATGGGGAGCGGGAGGTCTGGGAGACCCAGTACTTC. Protein product: CASSQKDYGEREVWETQYF.

This clone was seen only a few times. The rearrangement joins TRBV13 to TRBJ2-1; 13 positions agree with TRBD2. Germline assignment: CDR1 PRHDT and CDR2 FYEKMQ (reference sequence). The trim removed 4 bases at V and 3 bases at J, leaving 15 bases unmatched. This CDR3 region has 20 residues. The CDR3 DNA reads TGTGCCAGCAGCTCGGGACAGGAGACGGGACTAGCGGGGAGCTACAATGAGCAGTTCTTC. Translation gives CASSSGQETGLAGSYNEQFF.

The J gene is TRBJ2-7, the V gene TRBV4-3; TRBD2 matches at 10 bases. With 1 base clipped from V and 3 bases from J, the junction kept 3 bases outside the gene matches. The CDR3 is made up of 15 amino acids. Germline V gene lookup returns CDR1 LGHNA and CDR2 YSLEER. CDR3: CASSQASGSNYEQYF. The CDR3 nucleotides are TGCGCCAGCAGCCAAGCTAGCGGGAGTAACTACGAGCAGTACTTC.

V is TRBV6-1 and J is TRBJ1-5; 9 bases line up with TRBD1. CDR3 length equals 18 residues. The V segment lost 4 bases and the J segment 1 base; nucleotides outside the gene matches: 11. Germline loops: CDR1 MNHNS, CDR2 SASEGT. The CDR3 coding sequence is TGTGCCAGCAGTGTACCCGGGACAGGGTTAAGGAGCAATCAGCCCCAGCATTTT. Its translation: CASSVPGTGLRSNQPQHF.

There are a few counts of this clone. The V gene is TRBV25-1, the J gene TRBJ2-7; D ambiguous. CDR1 MGHDK and CDR2 SYGVNS come from the germline V gene. V was cut by 0 bases and J by 2 bases, with 8 bases left in between. The CDR3 extends over 14 amino acids. The CDR3 loop is CASSEYAGPYEQYF. DNA for the CDR3: TGTGCCAGCAGTGAATACGCCGGTCCCTACGAGCAGTACTTC.

V is TRBV14 and J is TRBJ1-2; D perhaps matches TRBD1 (6 bases). V was shortened by 0 bases and J by 2 bases, with 13 bases between the two germline ends. Germline V gene data show CDR1 as SGHDN and CDR2 as FVKESK. This CDR3 is 16 amino acids long. CDR3 bases: TGTGCCAGCAGCCAAGATACCCCAGGGGTAAACTATGGCTACACCTTC. Protein product: CASSQDTPGVNYGYTF.

The J gene is TRBJ2-1, the V gene TRBV6-5; tentative D call: TRBD1 (6 bases). Germline loops: CDR1 MNHEY, CDR2 SVGAGI. The CDR3 runs to 14 residues. V was clipped by 8 bases and J by 5 bases, with 16 bases between them. This CDR3 reads CASSWTVKDNEQFF. The CDR3 DNA follows: TGTGCCAGCTCTTGGACAGTTAAAGACAATGAGCAGTTCTTC.

The CDR3 nucleotides read TGTGCCAGCCCCACGGGGGGAGGAGAGGATCAGCCCCAGCATTTT. It specifies CASPTGGGEDQPQHF. This chain uses TRBV21-1 with TRBJ1-5. TRBV21-1 is given as a pseudogene. The CDR3 contains 15 residues.

The chain combines TRBV28 with TRBJ2-3, with 7 bases lining up with TRBD1. With V trimmed by 3 bases and J by 2 bases, 5 bases remained unmatched. The CDR3 has 15 amino acids. CDR1 and CDR2 (germline): MDHEN, SYDVKM. CDR3 in amino acids: CASSLDRHNTDTQYF. CDR3 sequence (DNA): TGTGCCAGCAGTTTGGACAGGCATAACACAGATACGCAGTATTTT. Filled out from reference TRBV28 and TRBJ2-3, the complete variable domain reads DVKVTQSSRYLVKRTGEKVFLECVQDMDHENMFWYRQDPGLGLRLIYFSYDVKMKEKGDIPEGYSVSREKKERFSLILESASTNQTSMYLCASSLDRHNTDTQYFGPGTRLTVL.

The sample holds a few counts of this clone. The V call is TRBV4-3, the J call TRBJ2-7, with 9 bases fitting TRBD1. The CDR3 runs 15 residues. V lost 0 bases to trimming and J lost 5 bases; unmatched junction nucleotides: 5. Germline CDR1 and CDR2: LGHNA and YSLEER. The CDR3 nucleotides are TGCGCCAGCAGCCAAGAAGGGACAGGGTTCCACGAGCAGTACTTC. This gives the protein CASSQEGTGFHEQYF.

The rearrangement joins TRBV5-1 to TRBJ2-5; D remains unclear. Germline V CDR1 and CDR2: SGHRS, YFSETQ. Trimming took off 0 bases at V and 4 bases at J, with 16 bases between the two ends. This CDR3 is built from 16 residues. CDR3 sequence (DNA): TGCGCCAGCAGCTTGGCCCCTCTAAACCCTCCAGAGACCCAGTACTTC. Translating it yields CASSLAPLNPPETQYF.

V and J are TRBV7-2 and TRBJ2-2, with D possibly being TRBD2 (5 bases). The CDR3 consists of 15 residues. Trimming took off 1 base at V and 0 bases at J, with 6 bases between the two ends. Germline V CDR1 and CDR2: SGHTA, FQGNSA. The CDR3 region is CASSLVSANTGELFF. CDR3 DNA: TGTGCCAGCAGCTTAGTTAGCGCGAACACCGGGGAGCTGTTTTTT.

This clone was picked up one time. The J gene is TRBJ2-3, the V gene TRBV27, with a weak D call TRBD1 (5 bases). There are 16 residues in the CDR3. CDR1 and CDR2 from the germline V gene are MNHEY and SMNVEV (reference sequence). The V gene lost 1 base and the J gene lost 1 base, with 12 bases spanning the gap. The CDR3 bases are TGTGCCAGCAGTTTATGTAGTGGCAGGGGCACAGATACGCAGTATTTT. Translation gives CASSLCSGRGTDTQYF.

This chain uses TRBV28 with TRBJ2-7; TRBD1 is a possible D gene (7 bases). V was clipped by 5 bases and J by 3 bases, with 14 bases between them. CDR1 is MDHEN and CDR2 is SYDVKM in the germline V gene. The length of the CDR3 is 14 residues. CDR3 protein: CASSTRQGLYEQYF. The DNA for the CDR3 is TGTGCCAGCAGTACGAGACAGGGACTCTACGAGCAGTACTTC.